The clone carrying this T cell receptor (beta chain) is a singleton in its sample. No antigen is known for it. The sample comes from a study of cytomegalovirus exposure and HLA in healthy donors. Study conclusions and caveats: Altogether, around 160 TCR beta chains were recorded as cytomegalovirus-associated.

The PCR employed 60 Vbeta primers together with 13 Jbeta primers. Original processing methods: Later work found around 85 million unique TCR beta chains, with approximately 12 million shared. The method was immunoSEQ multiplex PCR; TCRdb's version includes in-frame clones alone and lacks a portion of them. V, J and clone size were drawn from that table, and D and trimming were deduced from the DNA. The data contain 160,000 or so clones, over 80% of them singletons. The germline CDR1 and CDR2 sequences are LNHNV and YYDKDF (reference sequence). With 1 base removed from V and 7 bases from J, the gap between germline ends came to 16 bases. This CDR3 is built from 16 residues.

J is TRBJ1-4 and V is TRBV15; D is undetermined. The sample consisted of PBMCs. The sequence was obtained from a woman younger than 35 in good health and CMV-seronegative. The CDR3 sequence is CATSRVLGSQVEKLFF. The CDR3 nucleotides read TGTGCCACCAGCAGAGTCCTGGGCAGTCAAGTTGAAAAACTGTTTTTT.